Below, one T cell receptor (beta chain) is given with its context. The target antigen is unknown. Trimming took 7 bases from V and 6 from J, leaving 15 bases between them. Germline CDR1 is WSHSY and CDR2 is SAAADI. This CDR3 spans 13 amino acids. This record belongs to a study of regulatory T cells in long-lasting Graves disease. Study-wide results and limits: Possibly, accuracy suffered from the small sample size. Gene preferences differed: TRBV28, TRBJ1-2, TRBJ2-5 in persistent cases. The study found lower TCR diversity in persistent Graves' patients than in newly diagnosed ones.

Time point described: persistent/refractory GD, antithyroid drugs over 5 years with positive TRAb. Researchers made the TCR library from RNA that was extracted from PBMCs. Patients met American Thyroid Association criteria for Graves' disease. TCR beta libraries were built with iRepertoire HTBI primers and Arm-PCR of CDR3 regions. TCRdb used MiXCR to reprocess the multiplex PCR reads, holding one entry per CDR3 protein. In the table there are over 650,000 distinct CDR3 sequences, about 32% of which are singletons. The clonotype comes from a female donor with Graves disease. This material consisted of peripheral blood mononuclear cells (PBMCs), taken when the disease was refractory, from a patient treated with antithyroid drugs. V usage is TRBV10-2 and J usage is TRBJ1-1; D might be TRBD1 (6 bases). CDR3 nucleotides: TGCGCCAGCAAAGCGTCAGGGGCCCCTGAAGCTTTCTTT. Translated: CASKASGAPEAFF.